This T cell receptor (beta chain) was captured by sequencing in a study of blood T cell repertoires in COVID-19. Across the study: From T cells, B-cell-depleted T cells, or PBMCs came the material, which was cDNA or gDNA.

Some clones are missing from TCRdb's copy, which holds only in-frame ones; the method was immunoSEQ multiplex PCR. Among 300,000 to 400,000 clones, roughly 90% were seen once, and the ten largest hold roughly 4.1%. Sequencing was performed on peripheral blood. The sequence derives from a woman aged 45 to 65 with active or convalescent COVID-19.

In DNA form, the CDR3 reads TGTGCCAGTAGTATAAATGGACAGGGCCCGCGGCATTTT. Translation gives CASSINGQGPRHF. This chain uses TRBV19 with TRBJ1-5; 8 positions match TRBD1. In germline, CDR1 is LNHDA, CDR2 SQIVND (reference sequence). The CDR3 extends over 13 amino acids. Trimming cost V 2 bases and J 15 bases; bases outside gene matches: 9.